This T cell receptor beta chain was sequenced in a study of metastatic and nonmetastatic thyroid tumors. Thyroid surgery was preceded by no treatment in any patient. Trimming shortened V by 1 base and J by 4 bases, and 14 bases separated the two germline ends. This CDR3 contains 14 residues. CDR1 and CDR2 from the germline V gene are DFQATT and SNEGSKA (reference sequence). TCRdb re-analyzed the PCR reads using MiXCR. The table lists under 100,000 clones, over 8.5% of them singletons. The V call is TRBV20-1, the J call TRBJ2-7; D may be TRBD2 (6 bases). The source material was blood. The receptor was isolated from a female donor with papillary thyroid cancer or a benign thyroid nodule (not recorded which). Some clones in this sample may be carry-over from other donors' samples. CDR3 residues: CSARAGGDLYEQYF. The CDR3, as DNA: TGCAGTGCTAGAGCGGGCGGGGACCTGTACGAGCAGTACTTC.